This TCR beta chain originates from a study of early stage breast cancer tumors. Background on the study: Around 10-fold was the mean read coverage per sample.

Each sample had two DNA replicates, about 0.47 ug blood or 1.5 ug tissue. Only in-frame clones appear in the TCRdb table, and some are missing; sequencing was by immunoSEQ multiplex PCR. Among some 24,000 clones listed, about two thirds were seen once. V dropped 5 bases and J dropped 5 bases, with 13 bases sitting between them. The germline gives CDR1 SGHDT, CDR2 YYEEEE. The CDR3 loop spans 13 amino acids. The source of this sequence is a person between 55 and 70 years old with breast cancer. The V and J genes are TRBV5-6 and TRBJ1-2; D is perhaps TRBD1 (6 bases). Sequenced: breast tumor tissue. CDR3 sequence: CASRGQSRYGYTF. The CDR3 DNA is TGTGCCAGCAGAGGACAGAGCCGATATGGCTACACCTTC.